This record looks at one T cell receptor (beta chain) sequence and its context. In the original processing: Nucleated cell number was recorded as an estimate derived from reference gene primer amplification. Only in-frame clones appear in the TCRdb table, and some are missing; sequencing was by immunoSEQ multiplex PCR. For V, J and clone size, that table is used; D and trimming come from the DNA. The data show 200,000 to 250,000 clones, with less than 90% seen just once and roughly 2.6% held by the top ten. The source of the sample is a study of blood T cell repertoires in COVID-19. Sequencing used PBMCs or T cells enriched from blood (not recorded which). This TCR came from a woman aged 25 to 39 who had recovered from COVID-19.

CDR3 DNA sequence: TGTGCCAGCGGGCGTGAGGGCCGTCTAGGAGAGACCCAGTACTTC. Translated: CASGREGRLGETQYF. This rearrangement joins TRBV27 to TRBJ2-5, with a weak D call TRBD2 (5 bases). The CDR3 length is 15 residues. CDR1 and CDR2 from the germline V gene are MNHEY and SMNVEV (reference sequence). With 8 bases removed from V and 4 bases from J, the gap between germline ends came to 20 bases.